A single sample is the source of the 4 T cell receptor beta chains below, sequenced in a study of regulatory T cells in long-lasting Graves disease. The time point was: newly diagnosed GD, antithyroid drugs for less than 3 months. Isolated PBMC RNA provided the starting material for the TCR library. The TCR beta library used iRepertoire HTBI primers with Arm-PCR amplification of CDR3. One entry per CDR3 protein results from TCRdb running MiXCR on the multiplex PCR reads. Of around 480,000 distinct CDR3 sequences listed, about 16% are singletons. The same specimen was also included in a second study, on T cells in Graves' hyperthyroidism and ophthalmopathy.

The sequencing here drew on peripheral blood mononuclear cells (PBMCs), taken at new diagnosis, from a patient treated with antithyroid drugs. These receptors originate from a woman aged 35-60 years with Graves disease.

The chain combines TRBV4-1 with TRBJ2-7, with 9 bases matching TRBD1. Trimming cost V 4 bases and J 5 bases; bases outside gene matches: 3. The V gene's germline CDR1 is MGHRA and CDR2 YSYEKL. CDR3 length equals 13 residues. The CDR3, as DNA: TGCGCCAGCAGCCCGGGGACAGGGAACGAGCAGTACTTC. Protein product: CASSPGTGNEQYF.

J is TRBJ1-2 and V is TRBV6-1; D may be TRBD1 (5 bases). The germline gives CDR1 MNHNS, CDR2 SASEGT. The CDR3 has 14 amino acids. The V end lost 2 bases, the J end lost 4 bases, and 11 bases lay between the germline ends. CDR3 sequence (DNA): TGTGCCAGCAGTGAAATGGGACTGATCTATGGCTACACCTTC. Protein sequence: CASSEMGLIYGYTF.

This clonotype occurred many times. The rearrangement uses TRBV10-1 and TRBJ1-1; TRBD1 matches at 8 bases. The germline V gene has CDR1 WNHNN and CDR2 SYGVQD (reference sequence). The junction had 8 bases not matched to a gene; V was cut back by 3 bases and J by 5 bases. This CDR3 is 15 amino acids long. CDR3 protein: CASSENRGSRTEAFF. The CDR3 nucleotides read TGCGCCAGCAGTGAAAACAGGGGGTCTAGGACTGAAGCTTTCTTT.

This clonotype has a count of ten or more. The chain is built from TRBV12-3 or TRBV12-4 and TRBJ1-1, with unresolved D. The CDR3 totals 14 residues. The ends were cut back, 4 bases at V and 2 bases at J, with 11 bases in the middle. The CDR3 DNA is TGTGCCAGCAGTTCCGGACGGTTCAACACTGAAGCTTTCTTT. Protein product: CASSSGRFNTEAFF.